This TCR beta chain was identified in a study of PD-1 blockade in classical Hodgkin lymphoma. General observations from the study: Excluded were patients who started nivolumab under 1 year after ASCT, a group that had lower diversity. Reported baseline diversity: healthy donors highest, relapsed/refractory patients lowest. Underlying causes for the observed repertoire differences were not defined, possibly disease activity or prior therapy.

TCRdb keeps only in-frame clones here, not all; method: immunoSEQ multiplex PCR. This sample yields more than 55,000 clones, of which approximately 90% are seen a single time; 5.4% belongs to the top ten. Each and every patient relapsed after autologous stem cell transplantation, and patients got differing brentuximab vedotin exposure. As to this clone: Its antigen is currently unknown.

The length of the CDR3 is 13 residues. After removal of 8 bases from V and 0 bases from J, the junction contained 3 bases not matched to a gene. Per the germline V gene, CDR1 is WNHNN and CDR2 is SYGVQD (reference sequence). The sample was peripheral blood mononuclear cells (PBMCs), taken before the second cycle of nivolumab. The V gene is TRBV10-1, the J gene TRBJ1-1; 7 bases are shared with TRBD1. This TCR was recovered from a human donor with classical Hodgkin lymphoma. CDR3 sequence reads: CASATGLNTEAFF. In nucleotides, the CDR3 is TGCGCCAGCGCGACAGGGCTGAACACTGAAGCTTTCTTT.